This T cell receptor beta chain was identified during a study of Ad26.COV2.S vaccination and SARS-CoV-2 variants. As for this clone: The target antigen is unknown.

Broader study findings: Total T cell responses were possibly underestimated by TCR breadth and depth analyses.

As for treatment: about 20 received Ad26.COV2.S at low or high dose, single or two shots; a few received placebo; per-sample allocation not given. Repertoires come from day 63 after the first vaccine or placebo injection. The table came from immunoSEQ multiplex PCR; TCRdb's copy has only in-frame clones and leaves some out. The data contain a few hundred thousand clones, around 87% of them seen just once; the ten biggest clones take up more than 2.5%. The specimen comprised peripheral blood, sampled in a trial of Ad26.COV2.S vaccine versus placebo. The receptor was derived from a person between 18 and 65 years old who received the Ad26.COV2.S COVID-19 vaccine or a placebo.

The CDR3 DNA is TGTGCCAGTAGTATAGATCCGCCGACTGAAGCTTTCTTT. This gives the protein CASSIDPPTEAFF. The V gene is TRBV19, the J gene TRBJ1-1; no reliable D call. This CDR3 contains 13 residues. In germline, CDR1 is LNHDA, CDR2 SQIVND (reference sequence). The V and J ends lost 0 bases and 5 bases respectively, with 7 bases between them.